Following are 28 T cell receptor beta chains from one sample sequenced in a study of shared clonotypes between healthy human individuals (TCRdb year 2020). The library was obtained by the immunoSEQ multiplex PCR assay. The table was pulled from immuneACCESS by TCRdb, which kept in-frame rearrangements only. Such tables lose some clones; where checked, under half of the loss comes from unresolved V genes, and the rest has no known cause. The table for this sample lists around 1.1 million clones; roughly 77% of them were counted only once. The ten largest account for almost 0.9% of the sample. The sequenced sample was memory CD4+ T cells from PBMCs. The sample's cell subset or site label, in plain terms: CD45RA-negative fraction. Every receptor here comes from a man between 18 and 29 years old in good health. Some clones in this sample may be carry-over from other donors' samples.

This clone was picked up one time. The rearrangement uses TRBV27 and TRBJ2-7; no definite D call. The CDR3 sequence is 12 residues long. Germline V gene sequence: CDR1 MNHEY, CDR2 SMNVEV (reference sequence). Deletions cut 8 bases from V and 2 bases from J, with 10 bases between. The CDR3 DNA is TGTGCCAGCCGTAGCAGAACCTACGAGCAGTACTTC. It encodes CASRSRTYEQYF.

This chain uses TRBV7-2 with TRBJ2-1; 10 bases are shared with TRBD2. CDR3 length: 17 residues. In germline, CDR1 is SGHTA, CDR2 FQGNSA. Trimming removed 0 bases from V and 4 bases from J; junction bases left unmatched: 6. CDR3 DNA sequence: TGTGCCAGCAGCTTAGCCCGCTGGACTAGCGGTTACAATGAGCAGTTCTTC. Protein: CASSLARWTSGYNEQFF.

The chain couples TRBV4-1 to TRBJ1-2; the match to TRBD1 covers 7 bases. CDR3 size: 13 residues. CDR1 and CDR2 from the germline V gene are MGHRA and YSYEKL. Trimming took 5 bases from V and 4 from J; bases not matched to a gene: 4. As DNA, the CDR3 is TGCGCCAGCAGCGATGACAGGGTCTATGGCTACACCTTC. This encodes CASSDDRVYGYTF.

This clone turned up a few times. The genes are TRBV5-6 and TRBJ1-2; possible D gene TRBD1, 5 bases. The CDR3 is 16 residues long. Germline V gene data show CDR1 as SGHDT and CDR2 as YYEEEE. The V end lost 0 bases, the J end lost 1 base, and 13 bases lay between the germline ends. The DNA for the CDR3 is TGTGCCAGCAGCTTGGGCCAGGGTTTGGGTAACTATGGCTACACCTTC. Its protein product is CASSLGQGLGNYGYTF.

V gene TRBV7-2 combines with J gene TRBJ2-7; no reliable D call. The length of the CDR3 is 13 residues. V was clipped by 3 bases and J by 7 bases, with 13 bases between them. CDR1 and CDR2 from the germline V gene are SGHTA and FQGNSA. The CDR3 loop reads CASSLSEEAEQYF. The CDR3 DNA is TGTGCCAGCAGCTTGTCAGAAGAAGCGGAGCAGTACTTC.

This clone was recorded once. The chain recombines TRBV4-2 with TRBJ2-5; 7 nucleotides agree with TRBD2. V shed 1 base and J 2 bases; nucleotides not matched to a gene: 4. Germline V CDR1 and CDR2: LGHNA, YNFKEQ. The CDR3 runs to 15 residues. CDR3 DNA: TGTGCCAGCAGCCAAGTTGGTAGCGGGCAAGAGACCCAGTACTTC. Its protein is CASSQVGSGQETQYF.

V usage is TRBV18 and J usage is TRBJ1-1, with TRBD1 identical over 9 bases. The length of the CDR3 is 12 residues. Germline V lookup: CDR1 KGHSH, CDR2 LQKENI. Trimming at V came to 5 bases and at J to 11 bases, leaving 6 bases not matched to a gene. The chain's CDR3 is CASSMDRGYAFF. The CDR3 DNA reads as TGTGCCAGCTCAATGGACAGGGGCTATGCTTTCTTT.

This clone was recorded a few times. The chain links TRBV7-2 to TRBJ2-5; TRBD2 aligns across 11 bases. The CDR3 has 16 amino acids. The germline V gene has CDR1 SGHTA and CDR2 FQGNSA. Trimming took 2 bases from V and 5 from J; bases not matched to a gene: 7. In nucleotides, the CDR3 is TGTGCCAGCAGCTTAAGTCTTAGCGGGAGGGGGGAGACCCAGTACTTC. It translates to CASSLSLSGRGETQYF.

This chain links TRBV2 with TRBJ2-7, with D unclear. In germline, CDR1 is SNHLY, CDR2 FYNNEI. Trimming cost V 5 bases and J 7 bases, with 9 bases left between them. This CDR3 is built from 11 residues. The CDR3 sequence: CASSYDEEQYF. The DNA for the CDR3 is TGTGCCAGCAGTTATGATGAAGAGCAGTACTTC.

This sequence joins TRBV18 and TRBJ2-2; TRBD1 matches 7 bases. The CDR3 sequence is 15 residues long. Germline CDR1 and CDR2: KGHSH and LQKENI. Trimming cost V 3 bases and J 7 bases; bases outside gene matches: 8. This chain's CDR3 is CASSPSTGSVGELFF. The CDR3 region has the DNA TGTGCCAGCTCACCGTCGACAGGGTCGGTCGGGGAGCTGTTTTTT.

CDR3 sequence (DNA): TGTGCCAGCAGTTCGGGACTAGCGGGGGGACCGTATTTT. Translated, it gives CASSSGLAGGPYF. The V call is TRBV28, the J call TRBJ2-3, with 15 bases aligning to TRBD2. Trimming cost V 4 bases and J 14 bases; bases outside gene matches: 4. Germline CDR1 and CDR2: MDHEN and SYDVKM. The CDR3 extends over 13 amino acids.

This chain uses TRBV30 with TRBJ2-5; 8 nucleotides align to TRBD1. V lost 2 bases and J lost 2; bases outside the gene matches: 1. Germline CDR1 reads GTSNPN; CDR2 reads SVGIG (reference sequence). The CDR3 contains 13 residues. CDR3: CAWSRDRQETQYF. Written as DNA, the CDR3 is TGTGCCTGGAGTCGGGACAGGCAAGAGACCCAGTACTTC.

This clone was picked up a small number of times. This chain links TRBV5-1 with TRBJ2-5; D remains ambiguous. V shed 0 bases and J shed 3 bases, with 12 bases lying between them. This CDR3 has 15 residues. The V gene's germline CDR1 is SGHRS and CDR2 YFSETQ. CDR3 sequence: CASSLGTFNEETQYF. CDR3 coding DNA: TGCGCCAGCAGCTTGGGGACCTTCAATGAAGAGACCCAGTACTTC.

The chain couples TRBV4-2 to TRBJ2-7, with TRBD2 matching 11 bases. Germline CDR1 LGHNA, CDR2 YNFKEQ. CDR3 length equals 18 residues. J lost 7 bases, V lost 1 base, and 15 bases had no gene match. CDR3 DNA sequence: TGTGCCAGCAGCCAAGTTGGGCTAGCGGGAGGCCAGGCGACAGAGCAGTACTTC. Protein product: CASSQVGLAGGQATEQYF.

V and J are TRBV29-1 and TRBJ2-7, with 11 bases fitting TRBD2. CDR3 size: 13 residues. Trimming at V came to 4 bases and at J to 4 bases, leaving 3 bases not matched to a gene. CDR1 is SQVTM, CDR2 ANQGSEA, per germline. The CDR3 is CSVVAGGTYEQYF. CDR3 in DNA: TGCAGCGTTGTAGCGGGAGGGACGTACGAGCAGTACTTC.

This clone has more than one count but fewer than ten. The CDR3 coding sequence is TGTGCCTGGGTAGAGCAGGGGAATCAGCCCCAGCATTTT. It translates to CAWVEQGNQPQHF. The V gene is TRBV30, the J gene TRBJ1-5; a weak D match, TRBD1 (6 bases). Trimming removed 5 bases at V and 4 bases at J, with 12 bases between. Germline CDR1 GTSNPN, CDR2 SVGIG (reference sequence). The CDR3 contains 13 residues.

V and J are TRBV28 and TRBJ2-7; weak D call: TRBD1 (6 bases). The CDR3 has 15 residues. The germline V gene has CDR1 MDHEN and CDR2 SYDVKM. The ends were cut back, 6 bases at V and 1 base at J, with 16 bases in the middle. The CDR3 loop is CASSSTGTPSYEQYF. In DNA form, the CDR3 reads TGTGCCAGCAGCTCTACCGGGACACCTTCCTACGAGCAGTACTTC.

This chain links TRBV18 with TRBJ2-1; 7 bases match TRBD2. V gave up 3 bases and J gave up 0 bases; unmatched junction bases: 23. Germline CDR1 and CDR2: KGHSH and LQKENI. CDR3 length: 22 residues. The DNA for the CDR3 is TGTGCCAGCTCACCTACCGCTACTACTAAGAGCGGGATATGGAGCTCCTACAATGAGCAGTTCTTC. Protein product: CASSPTATTKSGIWSSYNEQFF.

The chain links TRBV2 to TRBJ2-2; D is possibly TRBD1 (5 bases). The germline V gene has CDR1 SNHLY and CDR2 FYNNEI. The germline V and J ends were trimmed by 8 bases and 6 bases, with 13 bases remaining between them. There are 13 residues in the CDR3. CDR3 nucleotides: TGTGCCAGCCGCAGGGTGGGGCCCGGGGAGCTGTTTTTT. Its translation is CASRRVGPGELFF.

The chain couples TRBV9 to TRBJ2-7; a possible D gene is TRBD1 (7 bases). V was cut by 0 bases and J by 0 bases, with 10 bases left in between. CDR1 and CDR2 from the germline V gene are SGDLS and YYNGEE. The CDR3 is 15 amino acids. The CDR3 sequence: CASSVGRGASYEQYF. In DNA, the CDR3 is TGTGCCAGCAGCGTAGGCAGGGGGGCCTCCTACGAGCAGTACTTC.

The V call is TRBV15, the J call TRBJ1-5; D is perhaps TRBD1 (5 bases). The CDR3 consists of 15 residues. Trimming took 0 bases from V and 3 from J, leaving 9 bases between them. Germline V CDR1 and CDR2: LNHNV, YYDKDF (reference sequence). The CDR3 bases are TGTGCCACCAGCAGAGATCGGGGCTACAATCAGCCCCAGCATTTT. It translates to CATSRDRGYNQPQHF.

This sequence joins TRBV11-2 and TRBJ2-7; tentatively, D is TRBD2 (6 bases). V dropped 1 base and J dropped 0 bases, with 10 bases sitting between them. Germline loops: CDR1 SGHAT, CDR2 FQNNGV. The CDR3 length is 15 residues. The DNA of the CDR3 is TGTGCCAGCAGCTTAGTTCGCGGGACCTCCTACGAGCAGTACTTC. Protein product: CASSLVRGTSYEQYF.

The chain uses TRBV10-3 and TRBJ2-3; D is unresolved. Germline CDR1 ENHRY, CDR2 SYGVKD. Trimming stripped 5 bases from V and 2 bases from J, with 17 bases between. This CDR3 spans 16 amino acids. CDR3 sequence (DNA): TGTGCCATCAGTTATGCACCAGAGGTCGACACAGATACGCAGTATTTT. Its translation is CAISYAPEVDTDTQYF.

J is TRBJ2-1 and V is TRBV13, with 11 positions matching TRBD2. Per germline, CDR1 PRHDT and CDR2 FYEKMQ (reference sequence). Trimming removed 5 bases from V and 5 bases from J; junction bases left unmatched: 5. The length of the CDR3 is 15 residues. The CDR3 bases are TGTGCCAGCAGCCCCGGGACTAGCGGAAACAATGAGCAGTTCTTC. As protein: CASSPGTSGNNEQFF.

This clone was recorded only once. The chain carries TRBV28 and TRBJ2-3, with D hard to call. The CDR3 runs to 15 residues. V shed 10 bases and J shed 2 bases, with 19 bases lying between them. The germline V gene has CDR1 MDHEN and CDR2 SYDVKM. CDR3 DNA sequence: TGTGCCACCACGTTGGTCGCCATTACCACAGATACGCAGTATTTT. It codes for CATTLVAITTDTQYF.

V and J are TRBV28 and TRBJ1-2, with D unclear. Germline lookup yields CDR1 MDHEN and CDR2 SYDVKM. This CDR3 is built from 11 residues. Trimming left V 10 bases short and J 8 bases short, with 14 bases between. CDR3 sequence: CATSQFSGYTF. CDR3 in DNA: TGTGCCACCTCCCAGTTCTCCGGCTACACCTTC.

In nucleotides, the CDR3 is TGCGCCAGCAGCCCCCAACAGGGTCCCTACAATGAGCAGTTCTTC. This codes for CASSPQQGPYNEQFF. The rearrangement uses TRBV5-1 and TRBJ2-1; D is possibly TRBD1 (6 bases). CDR1 is SGHRS and CDR2 is YFSETQ in the germline V gene. The V gene lost 4 bases and the J gene lost 2 bases, with 13 bases spanning the gap. This CDR3 comprises 15 residues.

V usage is TRBV6-6 and J usage is TRBJ1-4; 7 nucleotides line up with TRBD1. The germline CDR1 and CDR2 sequences are MNHNY and SVGAGI (reference sequence). The CDR3 is 16 residues long. The ends lost 4 bases at V and 7 bases at J; junction bases unmatched: 12. In DNA form, the CDR3 reads TGTGCCAGCAGTTGGATGATGAGCCCAGGGGGTGAAAAACTGTTTTTT. Translation gives CASSWMMSPGGEKLFF.